This TCR beta chain was obtained from a study of blood T cell repertoires in COVID-19. Trimming left V 2 bases short and J 7 bases short, with 15 bases between. This CDR3 region has 15 residues. CDR1 and CDR2 from the germline V gene are SGHKS and YYEKEE (reference sequence). Authors' data handling: Nucleated cell number was recorded as an estimate derived from reference gene primer amplification. The assay was immunoSEQ multiplex PCR, and TCRdb's table has in-frame clones only and misses some. That table supplies the V and J calls and clone size; D and trimming were determined from the DNA. The profile shows 88,000 or so clones, about 86% of them singletons.

The clonotype originates from a man between 60 and 75 years old with acute or convalescent COVID-19. Sequenced input: peripheral blood. The rearrangement uses TRBV5-5 and TRBJ1-4; tentative D call: TRBD1 (5 bases). CDR3 coding DNA: TGTGCCAGCAGCTTAGGAGGGGCGAACGGTGAAAAACTGTTTTTT. Translated: CASSLGGANGEKLFF.